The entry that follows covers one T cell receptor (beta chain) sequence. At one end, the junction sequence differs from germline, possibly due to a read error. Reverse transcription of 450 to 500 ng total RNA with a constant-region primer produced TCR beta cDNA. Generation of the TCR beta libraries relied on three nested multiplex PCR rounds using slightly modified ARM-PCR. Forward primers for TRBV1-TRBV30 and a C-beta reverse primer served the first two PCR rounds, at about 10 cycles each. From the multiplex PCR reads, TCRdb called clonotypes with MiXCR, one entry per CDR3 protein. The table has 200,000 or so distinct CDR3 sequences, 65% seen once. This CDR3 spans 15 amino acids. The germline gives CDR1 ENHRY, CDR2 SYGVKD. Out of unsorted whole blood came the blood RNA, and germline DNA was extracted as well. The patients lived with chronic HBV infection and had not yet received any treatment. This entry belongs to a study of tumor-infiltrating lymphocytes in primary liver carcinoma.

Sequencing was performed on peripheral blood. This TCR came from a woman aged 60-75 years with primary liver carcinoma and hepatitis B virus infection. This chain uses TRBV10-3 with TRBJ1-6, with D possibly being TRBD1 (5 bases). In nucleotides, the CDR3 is TGTGCCATCAGTGAACGGGACCCCTATAATTCACCCCTCCATTTT. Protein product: CAISERDPYNSPLHF.